The sequence of this T cell receptor (beta chain) was determined in a study of CD8 T cells in ankylosing spondylitis. Whole-study findings and limits: A motif of roughly eight highly homologous TCR beta variants was seen as apparently characteristic of ankylosing spondylitis blood. Clones linked to disease, bearing a CD8+ phenotype, were relatively rare in peripheral blood.

A word on this clonotype: Its antigen remains unknown.

TCRdb ran MiXCR on the 5' RACE reads and lists one entry per CDR3 protein. Altogether fewer than 250,000 distinct CDR3 sequences are present, 18% being singletons, with the ten largest covering roughly 43%. The V and J ends lost 5 bases and 1 base respectively, with 13 bases between them. Per the germline V gene, CDR1 is LNHNV and CDR2 is YYDKDF (reference sequence). The CDR3 has 15 amino acids. The sequencing sample was made of blood, either unsorted or a sorted T cell fraction (not recorded which). This sequence was found in a male donor with ankylosing spondylitis. The J gene is TRBJ2-3, the V gene TRBV15; D may be TRBD2 (6 bases). CDR3 region: CATSQRASGTDTQYF. The CDR3 DNA is TGTGCCACCAGCCAACGGGCTAGCGGCACAGATACGCAGTATTTT.